This TCR beta chain was found in a study of Ad26.COV2.S vaccination and SARS-CoV-2 variants (dated by TCRdb to the early 2020s). The study in broad terms: TCRbeta repertoire sequencing was used to assess the specificity and breadth of SARS-CoV-2-reactive T cell receptors after Ad26.COV2.S vaccination. A total of 32 samples were included in the TCR-sequenced set, comprising 19 Ad26.COV2.S vaccine recipients, 5 placebo recipients and 8 SARS-CoV-2 convalescent individuals.

Sample time point, as interpreted from the label and publication: individuals recovered from natural SARS-CoV-2 infection. With respect to this clone: There is no known antigen for this receptor. Nothing much larger sits one base from this clone, and base qualities are not available. Different DNA sequences within this sample yield the same CDR3.

Study-wide conclusions, independent of this receptor: Compared with placebo recipients, Ad26.COV2.S recipients showed higher spike-specific TCR breadth (P = 0.0014). Comparable non-spike TCR breadth was observed between vaccine and placebo recipients, consistent with only spike being contained in the vaccine. It was noted by the authors that total T cell responses may have been underestimated by the TCR breadth and depth analyses. After vaccination, substantial breadth of spike-specific CD8+ and CD4+ T cell responses was reported.

TCRbeta CDR3 regions were sequenced with the immunoSEQ Assay. After extraction, genomic DNA underwent amplification by bias-controlled multiplex PCR, followed by high-throughput sequencing. In the paper's pipeline: To quantify the absolute abundance of every unique TCRbeta CDR3 region, sequences were collapsed and filtered. T cell fraction was estimated by normalizing TCRbeta template counts to usable DNA, which was measured by amplifying reference genes present in all nucleated cells. Repertoire TCRs were annotated as SARS-CoV-2-specific when V gene, CDR3 amino acid sequence and J gene were exactly matched to a known reactive TCR set. The reference SARS-CoV-2 TCR set was obtained from MIRA and was filtered for enrichment in COVID-19-positive ImmuneCODE repertoires, whereby public or cross-reactive TCRs were removed. Drawing on the MIRA antigens, annotated TCRs were analysed further at the level of specific ORF or position within ORF. Depth was the summed frequency of annotated unique rearrangements, while breadth was defined as annotated unique rearrangements over total unique productive rearrangements. Two-sided Wilcoxon rank-sum tests were used to compare TCR breadth between groups. Imported from immuneACCESS, the table was reduced by TCRdb to in-frame sequences with V and J called. These copies leave out some clones; in studies compared against another copy, an unresolved V gene accounts for under half, and the cause of the remainder is not known. The V and J calls and clone size come from that table; D and trimming were worked out from the DNA. Within this sample are just over 350,000 clones, with about 91% of them counted one time only. The ten largest clonotypes hold 3.9% of the sample.

Reading from cysteine to phenylalanine, the CDR3 counts 14 amino acids. Only the CDR3 part of the read is kept: 42 bases, read in frame from the first base. According to the germline V gene, CDR1 reads KGHSH and CDR2 reads LQKENI. The V end loses 2 bases and the J end loses 1 base, and a stretch of 8 bases separates them. This receptor chain uses TRBV18 and TRBJ1-1; a tentative D match to TRBD1 spans 5 bases. The specimen comprised peripheral blood, sampled after recovery from COVID-19. This receptor was taken from a human donor who had recovered from COVID-19. The DNA sequence is TGTGCCAGCTCACCAAGGGGCCAGAACACTGAAGCTTTCTTT. It translates as CASSPRGQNTEAFF.